This TCR beta chain was profiled in a study of Ad26.COV2.S vaccination and SARS-CoV-2 variants. The repertoire was sequenced with immunoSEQ multiplex PCR; TCRdb's copy has only in-frame clones and lacks some. The data hold fewer than 900,000 clones, with approximately 88% observed a single time. The CDR3 length is 16 residues. Trimming pared 4 bases from V and 4 bases from J, leaving 17 bases between. Germline V gene data show CDR1 as SGDLS and CDR2 as YYNGEE. Treatment of the sample: around 19 received Ad26.COV2.S at low or high dose, single or two shots; 5 received placebo; per-sample allocation not given. Sampling took place 63 days after the first vaccine or placebo injection.

The sample was peripheral blood, taken in a trial of Ad26.COV2.S vaccine versus placebo. The chain recombines TRBV9 with TRBJ2-2; no clear D. The receptor was isolated from a person aged 18-60 years who received the Ad26.COV2.S COVID-19 vaccine or a placebo. DNA of the CDR3: TGTGCCAGCAGCCCCCAGCCGCTGGGGTTCACCGGGGAGCTGTTTTTT. It yields the protein CASSPQPLGFTGELFF. Based on the CDR3 plus reference TRBV9 and TRBJ2-2, the full variable domain is DSGVTQTPKHLITATGQRVTLRCSPRSGDLSVYWYQQSLDQGLQFLIQYYNGEERAKGNILERFSAQQFPDLHSELNLSSLELGDSALYFCASSPQPLGFTGELFFGEGSRLTVL.